A single sample is the source of the 20 T cell receptor beta chains below, sequenced in a study of blood T cells in healthy people across ages. The use of a sample-barcoded 5' primer and a J-beta primer mix characterized a second PCR of roughly 6 to 11 cycles. MiXCR, applied by TCRdb to the 5' RACE reads, yields one record per CDR3 protein. The sample shows 1.4 million to 1.5 million distinct CDR3 sequences, approximately 42% of them seen only once. The specimen sequenced was blood. All receptors come from a woman aged 18-30 years in good health.

The gene calls are TRBV7-2 and TRBJ2-5; TRBD2 is a possible D gene (6 bases). The CDR3 spans 17 residues. Looked up from germline, CDR1 is SGHTA and CDR2 is FQGNSA. Between the trimmed V and J ends, which lost 4 bases and 11 bases, there was a span of 29 bases. The CDR3 reads CASSSPRTGVNANEQYF. Here the CDR3 DNA reads TGTGCCAGCAGCTCGCCGAGAACGGGAGTAAACGCGAATGAGCAGTACTTC.

The rearrangement links TRBV6-1 to TRBJ2-1; D not resolved. V dropped 5 bases and J dropped 8 bases, with 19 bases sitting between them. This CDR3 is 15 amino acids long. The germline gives CDR1 MNHNS, CDR2 SASEGT. The CDR3 here is CASSPSAGTDDEQFF. CDR3 DNA sequence: TGTGCCAGCAGTCCTTCGGCAGGTACGGACGATGAGCAGTTCTTC.

The chain is built from TRBV20-1 and TRBJ2-1, with 10 bases that match TRBD2. Germline V gene lookup returns CDR1 DFQATT and CDR2 SNEGSKA (reference sequence). The J segment lost 5 bases and the V segment lost 3 bases, leaving 4 bases of the junction unmatched. This CDR3 comprises 14 residues. This CDR3 is CSASSAGGNNEQFF. CDR3 DNA: TGCAGTGCTAGTTCAGCGGGAGGGAACAATGAGCAGTTCTTC.

The chain combines TRBV20-1 with TRBJ2-5; D uncertain. The V gene lost 3 bases and the J gene lost 10 bases, with 9 bases spanning the gap. CDR3 length: 10 residues. CDR1 is DFQATT and CDR2 is SNEGSKA in the germline V gene (reference sequence). The CDR3 sequence is CSASVRIQYF. The CDR3 nucleotides are TGCAGTGCTAGTGTAAGAATCCAGTACTTC.

This clonotype occurred a few times. The V call is TRBV2, the J call TRBJ2-6; D is undetermined. The V end was cut by 4 bases, the J end by 4 bases, with 8 bases between. Germline V lookup: CDR1 SNHLY, CDR2 FYNNEI. The CDR3 is made up of 14 amino acids. The CDR3 spells CASSATLGANVLTF. The CDR3 DNA reads TGTGCCAGCAGTGCTACCCTGGGGGCCAACGTCCTGACTTTC.

Concerning this clonotype: With a much larger clone just one base away, this may be a read error. The chain recombines TRBV25-1 with TRBJ1-5, with no clear D. There are 13 residues in the CDR3. The germline CDR1 and CDR2 sequences are MGHDK and SYGVNS. The DNA for the CDR3 is TGTGCCGGCAGTGAACCAGGCAATCAGCCCCAGCATTTT. Translation gives CAGSEPGNQPQHF.

This clonotype has just a few counts. V is TRBV4-2 and J is TRBJ1-2; weak D call: TRBD1 (5 bases). The germline V gene encodes CDR1 LGHNA and CDR2 YNFKEQ. V lost 4 bases and J lost 3, with 15 bases in between. This CDR3 has 15 amino acids. CDR3 bases: TGTGCCAGCAGCCTGGGGGACTCCAAAGACTATGGCTACACCTTC. Its protein is CASSLGDSKDYGYTF.

In its sample, this clonotype was seen once. Sequence at one end of the junction differs from germline and may be a read error. The chain employs TRBV9 and TRBJ1-2, with D maybe TRBD1 (6 bases). CDR1 and CDR2 (germline): SGDLS, YYNGEE. The CDR3 spans 13 residues. The DNA for the CDR3 is TGTGCCGGCAGCGTAGGGGGGGAGTATGGCTACACCTTC. The encoded protein is CAGSVGGEYGYTF.

The CDR3 region is CASSLPSGQPQHF. The CDR3 DNA sequence: TGTGCCAGCAGCTTACCCTCGGGCCAGCCCCAGCATTTT. The V and J genes are TRBV7-9 and TRBJ1-5, with no clear D. Germline V gene data show CDR1 as SEHNR and CDR2 as FQNEAQ (reference sequence). The V end lost 2 bases, the J end lost 7 bases, and 9 bases lay between the germline ends. The CDR3 extends over 13 amino acids.

This clonotype has a handful of counts. The chain recombines TRBV6-5 with TRBJ2-7; 7 positions agree with TRBD2. The end of the DNA is better explained by TRBJ2-5, so the J call may be wrong. Per germline, CDR1 MNHEY and CDR2 SVGAGI. This CDR3 spans 15 amino acids. DNA of the CDR3: TGTGCCAGCAGTTTCACCGTTTCCGGGGGGGAGACCCAGTACTTC. Protein product: CASSFTVSGGETQYF.

In its sample, this clonotype was seen a few times. The genes are TRBV9 and TRBJ2-3, with 8 nucleotides matching TRBD2. Germline-derived CDR1 and CDR2 are SGDLS and YYNGEE. The CDR3 runs 15 residues. J lost 2 bases, V lost 2 bases, and 4 bases had no gene match. CDR3 bases: TGTGCCAGCAGCGTCAGCGGGGGAAACACAGATACGCAGTATTTT. This codes for CASSVSGGNTDTQYF.

The V call is TRBV20-1, the J call TRBJ2-5; 10 bases agree with TRBD2. Germline-derived CDR1 and CDR2 are DFQATT and SNEGSKA (reference sequence). The CDR3 contains 14 residues. V was pared by 8 bases and J by 4 bases, with 10 bases of the junction left unmatched. In nucleotides, the CDR3 is TGCAGTCGCCCGACTAGCGGGTTTGCAGAGACCCAGTACTTC. Translation gives CSRPTSGFAETQYF.

V gene TRBV4-1 combines with J gene TRBJ2-1; 7 bases fit TRBD2. The V and J ends lost 8 bases and 4 bases, in that order; junction bases with no gene match: 11. There are 15 residues in the CDR3. In germline, CDR1 is MGHRA, CDR2 YSYEKL. Here the CDR3 DNA reads TGCGCCAGCGCGGGGGAGGCTACAACATACAATGAGCAGTTCTTC. Amino acids: CASAGEATTYNEQFF.

This clonotype was detected only a few times. V is TRBV6-2 or TRBV6-3 and J is TRBJ2-4; D might be TRBD1 (5 bases). This CDR3 is built from 11 residues. Between the trimmed V and J ends, which lost 7 bases and 9 bases, there was a span of 10 bases. Germline V gene sequence: CDR1 MNHEY, CDR2 SVGEGT. This CDR3 is CASKDTRIQYF. DNA for the CDR3: TGTGCCAGCAAGGACACCCGCATTCAGTACTTC.

V and J are TRBV30 and TRBJ2-5; D assignment may be TRBD1 or TRBD2 (6 bases each). The better agreement between TRBJ2-7 and the DNA end casts doubt on the J call. The CDR3 is 16 amino acids. CDR1 GTSNPN and CDR2 SVGIG come from the germline V gene (reference sequence). The CDR3 DNA sequence: TGTGCCTGGAGTTCTCCCCGAGGGGGGTACTCCTACGAGCAGTACTTC. This gives the protein CAWSSPRGGYSYEQYF.

This clonotype was counted a single time. V is TRBV3-1 and J is TRBJ2-5, with D uncertain. Per germline, CDR1 LGHDT and CDR2 YNNKEL (reference sequence). This CDR3 region has 13 residues. Trimming removed 5 bases from V and 4 bases from J, with 11 bases in between. The CDR3, as DNA: TGTGCCAGCAGCTGGTCCCTCCGAGAGACCCAGTACTTC. It specifies CASSWSLRETQYF.

V gene TRBV11-2 combines with J gene TRBJ2-1; 7 nucleotides line up with TRBD2. CDR3 size: 17 residues. V was clipped by 0 bases and J by 7 bases; unmatched bases: 12. Germline lookup yields CDR1 SGHAT and CDR2 FQNNGV. The CDR3 DNA is TGTGCCAGCAGCTTAGATCAATTTTACCGAGCGGGGAATGAGCAGTTCTTC. It translates to CASSLDQFYRAGNEQFF.

This clonotype showed up just a few times. This sequence joins TRBV20-1 and TRBJ2-7; 10 nucleotides line up with TRBD2. The tail of the sequence fits TRBJ2-5 better, so the J call may be wrong. Germline CDR1 and CDR2: DFQATT and SNEGSKA (reference sequence). The CDR3 consists of 15 residues. DNA of the CDR3: TGCAGTGCTAGAAGAGCGGGAGGGTCCTCCGAGACCCAGTACTTC. The encoded protein is CSARRAGGSSETQYF.

The V and J genes are TRBV7-9 and TRBJ1-2; D not resolved. The length of the CDR3 is 11 residues. The V gene lost 2 bases and the J gene lost 10 bases, with 8 bases spanning the gap. Germline lookup yields CDR1 SEHNR and CDR2 FQNEAQ (reference sequence). CDR3: CASSLYGDYTF. Written as DNA, the CDR3 is TGTGCCAGCAGCTTATACGGAGACTACACCTTC.

In its sample, this clonotype was seen a few times. In DNA form, the CDR3 reads TGCGCCAGCAGCTTGGAAATCCCGACTTCTTATGGCTACACCTTC. This sequence encodes CASSLEIPTSYGYTF. The chain carries TRBV5-1 and TRBJ1-2; D gene unclear. V was clipped by 0 bases and J by 5 bases, with 14 bases between them. Per the germline V gene, CDR1 is SGHRS and CDR2 is YFSETQ. The CDR3 runs 15 residues.